Listed below are T cell receptor beta chains from one sample, sequenced in a study of cytomegalovirus exposure and HLA in healthy donors. Using immunoSEQ multiplex PCR, the repertoire was profiled, and TCRdb retains in-frame clones only, with some absent. This sample's table reports about 160,000 clones. Sequencing input: PBMCs. These TCRs come from an older woman in good health and CMV-seronegative. CDR3s include the opening cysteine and the closing phenylalanine or tryptophan.

>TRBV28|TRBJ2-1
CASSLSPGYNEQFF
>TRBV7-3|TRBJ1-5
CASSLRADQPQHF
>TRBV29-1|TRBJ2-7
CSARDYEQYF
>TRBV27|TRBJ1-1
CASSFGTVPYGTEAFF
>TRBV15|TRBJ1-5
CATSRDPGTGGFQPQHF
>TRBV5-6|TRBJ1-1
CASSLGGGTEAFF
>TRBV4-1|TRBJ2-1
CASSQVLSLGNEQFF
>TRBV15|TRBJ2-5
CATSRPTSGQETQYF
>TRBV5-1|TRBJ2-7
CASSQIQGASGNRWVERHQYF
>TRBV19|TRBJ2-5
CASSIGGLAGGFQETQYF
>TRBV27|TRBJ2-7
CASSFSYGYEQYF
>TRBV29-1|TRBJ2-1
CSVARTGLGEQFF
>TRBV19|TRBJ1-5
CASSILGQAGNQPQHF
>TRBV19|TRBJ1-5
CASAGVPGLNQPQHF
>TRBV15|TRBJ1-2
CATSRLRDSINYGYTF
>TRBV7-9|TRBJ1-3
CASREIGNTIYF
>TRBV7-9|TRBJ2-4
CASSYQGGGWNIQYF
>TRBV19|TRBJ2-3
CASSPTGRFSTDTQYF
>TRBV7-3|TRBJ2-3
CASSSLVLSGGTDTQYF
>TRBV18|TRBJ1-1
CASSLSRQGGNTEAFF
>TRBV27|TRBJ1-2
CASTRTGGGYGYTF
>TRBV7-9|TRBJ1-1
CASSPTGGVNTEAFF
>TRBV7-2|TRBJ2-5
CASSANRGQGETQYF
>TRBV4-1|TRBJ1-1
CASSHRVRGLLNTEAFF
>TRBV6-8|TRBJ2-4
CASSSTRFSGLAKNIQYF
>TRBV6-1|TRBJ1-3
CASRRQVYSGNTIYF
>TRBV27|TRBJ1-5
CASMLKRTGYQPQHF
>TRBV11-3|TRBJ2-2
CASSPTSGAGELFF
>TRBV10-1|TRBJ2-1
CASSGPGLPYNEQFF
>TRBV19|TRBJ1-6
CASSRQGPLRNSPLHF
>TRBV19|TRBJ1-5
CASRGQGLVSNQPQHF